This TCR beta chain was identified during a study of pediatric ulcerative colitis. Samples were sequenced at Survey level, maximum 500,000 reads. Only in-frame clones appear in the TCRdb table, and some are missing; sequencing was by immunoSEQ multiplex PCR. The sample has about 64,000 clones, about 90% seen once. V was trimmed by 1 base and J by 0 bases, leaving 10 bases between them. Germline V gene lookup returns CDR1 LNHDA and CDR2 SQIVND (reference sequence). The CDR3 has 16 residues. Study-wide findings and caveats: No controls had the two rectal clonotypes shared by ulcerative colitis patients. Rectal repertoires separated controls, mild-moderate and acute severe colitis.

This clone was counted between two and nine times. What it recognizes is unknown. Sequenced material: blood. The sequence derives from a boy under 18 with severe ulcerative colitis. This sequence joins TRBV19 and TRBJ1-5; D remains ambiguous. CDR3 nucleotide sequence: TGTGCCAGTAGTATAGGTCCAGCAGATAGCAATCAGCCCCAGCATTTT. It is translated as CASSIGPADSNQPQHF.